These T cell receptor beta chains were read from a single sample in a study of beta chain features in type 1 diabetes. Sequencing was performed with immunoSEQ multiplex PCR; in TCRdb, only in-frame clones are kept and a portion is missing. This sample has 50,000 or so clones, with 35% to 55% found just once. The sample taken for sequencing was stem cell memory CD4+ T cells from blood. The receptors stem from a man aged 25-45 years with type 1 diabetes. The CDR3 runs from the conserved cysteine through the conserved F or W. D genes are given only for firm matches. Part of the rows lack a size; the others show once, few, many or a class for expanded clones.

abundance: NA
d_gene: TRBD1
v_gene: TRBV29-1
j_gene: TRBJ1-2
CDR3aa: CSVKPAGGYGYTF
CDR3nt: TGCAGCGTTAAGCCGGCAGGGGGCTATGGCTACACCTTC

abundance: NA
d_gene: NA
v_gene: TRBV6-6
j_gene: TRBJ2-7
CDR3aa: CASSYLSPPYEQYF
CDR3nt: TGTGCCAGCAGTTACCTTAGTCCTCCCTACGAGCAGTACTTC

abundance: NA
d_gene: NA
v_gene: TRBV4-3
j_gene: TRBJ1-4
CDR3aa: CASSQDYRAILLNEKLFF
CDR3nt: TGCGCCAGCAGCCAAGACTACAGGGCAATTTTACTTAATGAAAAACTGTTTTTT

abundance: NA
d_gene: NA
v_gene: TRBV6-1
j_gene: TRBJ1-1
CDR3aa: CASSALETGNTEAFF
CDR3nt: TGTGCCAGCAGTGCCCTGGAGACAGGGAACACTGAAGCTTTCTTT

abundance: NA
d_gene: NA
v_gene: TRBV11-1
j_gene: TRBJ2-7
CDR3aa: CASSSSTGTYEQYF
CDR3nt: TGTGCCAGCAGCTCATCGACAGGAACCTACGAGCAGTACTTC

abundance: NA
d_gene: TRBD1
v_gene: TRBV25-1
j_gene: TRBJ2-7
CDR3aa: CASSRTGAYEQYF
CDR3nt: TGTGCCAGCTCTAGGACAGGGGCCTACGAGCAGTACTTC

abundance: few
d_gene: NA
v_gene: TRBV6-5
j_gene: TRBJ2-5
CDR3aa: CASSSSGEGGTQYF
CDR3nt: TGTGCCAGCAGTTCTTCAGGGGAAGGAGGGACCCAGTACTTC

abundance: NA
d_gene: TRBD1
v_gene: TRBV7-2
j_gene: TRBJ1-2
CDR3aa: CASSLQPGQGGGYTF
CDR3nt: TGTGCCAGCAGCCTACAACCTGGACAGGGTGGAGGCTACACCTTC

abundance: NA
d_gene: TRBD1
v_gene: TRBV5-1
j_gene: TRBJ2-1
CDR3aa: CASSYGGQGISNEQFF
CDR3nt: TGCGCCAGCAGCTACGGCGGACAGGGGATTTCTAATGAGCAGTTCTTC

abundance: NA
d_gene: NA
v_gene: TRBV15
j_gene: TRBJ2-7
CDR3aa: CATSRDFSYEQYF
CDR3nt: TGTGCCACCAGCAGAGACTTCTCCTACGAGCAGTACTTC

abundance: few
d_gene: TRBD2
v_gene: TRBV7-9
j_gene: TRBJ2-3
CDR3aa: CASSSRTSGYTDTQYF
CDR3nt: TGTGCCAGCAGCTCCCGGACTAGCGGATACACAGATACGCAGTATTTT

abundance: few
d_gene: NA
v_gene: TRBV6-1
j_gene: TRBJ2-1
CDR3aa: CASLLGGRGNEQFF
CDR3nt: TGTGCCAGCCTGCTTGGTGGGAGGGGGAATGAGCAGTTCTTC

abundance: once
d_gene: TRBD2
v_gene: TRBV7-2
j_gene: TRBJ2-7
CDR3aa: CASSFTSGSSYEQYF
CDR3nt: TGTGCCAGCAGCTTTACTAGCGGGAGCTCCTACGAGCAGTACTTC

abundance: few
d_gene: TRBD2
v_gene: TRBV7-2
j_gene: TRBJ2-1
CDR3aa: CASSFGLATNEQFF
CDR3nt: TGTGCCAGCAGCTTTGGACTAGCGACCAATGAGCAGTTCTTC

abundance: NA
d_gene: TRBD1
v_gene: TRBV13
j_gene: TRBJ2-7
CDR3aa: CASTTKGARSYEQYF
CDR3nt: TGTGCCAGCACTACGAAGGGGGCGCGGTCCTACGAGCAGTACTTC

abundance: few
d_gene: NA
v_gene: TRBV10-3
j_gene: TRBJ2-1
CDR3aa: CAISESLGNEQFF
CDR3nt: TGTGCCATCAGTGAGTCGCTCGGCAATGAGCAGTTCTTC

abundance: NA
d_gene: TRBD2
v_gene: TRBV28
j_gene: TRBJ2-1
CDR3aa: CASSLGLAGAINEQFF
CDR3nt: TGTGCCAGCAGTTTGGGTCTAGCGGGAGCCATAAATGAGCAGTTCTTC

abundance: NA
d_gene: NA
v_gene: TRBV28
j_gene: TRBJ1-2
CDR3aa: CASTSNYGYTF
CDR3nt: TGTGCCAGCACAAGCAACTATGGCTACACCTTC

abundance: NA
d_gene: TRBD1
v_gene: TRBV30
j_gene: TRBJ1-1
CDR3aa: CAWKGALSEAFF
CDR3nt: TGTGCCTGGAAGGGGGCCCTAAGTGAAGCTTTCTTT

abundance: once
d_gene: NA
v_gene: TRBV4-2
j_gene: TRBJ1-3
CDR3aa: CASSQLSGNTIYF
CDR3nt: TGTGCCAGCAGCCAACTGTCCGGAAACACCATATATTTT

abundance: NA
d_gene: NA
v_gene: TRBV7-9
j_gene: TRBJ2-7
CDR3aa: CASRSWGTRSYEQYF
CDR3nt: TGTGCCAGCAGGTCCTGGGGGACACGCTCCTACGAGCAGTACTTC

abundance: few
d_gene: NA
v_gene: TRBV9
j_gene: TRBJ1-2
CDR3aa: CASSVDGDGYTF
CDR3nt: TGTGCCAGCAGCGTGGACGGGGATGGCTACACCTTC

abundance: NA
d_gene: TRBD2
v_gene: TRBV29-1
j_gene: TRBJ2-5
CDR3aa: CSETGTSGRQTQYF
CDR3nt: TGCAGCGAGACCGGGACTAGCGGGAGACAGACCCAGTACTTC

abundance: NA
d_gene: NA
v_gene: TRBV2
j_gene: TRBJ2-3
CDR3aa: CASRAIGIAKYTDTQYF
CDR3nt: TGTGCCAGCAGGGCCATCGGGATCGCAAAATACACAGATACGCAGTATTTT

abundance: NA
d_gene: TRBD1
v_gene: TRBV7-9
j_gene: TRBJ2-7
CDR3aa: CASSLRAGQGSIYEQYF
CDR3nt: TGTGCCAGCAGCTTAAGGGCGGGACAGGGGTCGATCTACGAGCAGTACTTC